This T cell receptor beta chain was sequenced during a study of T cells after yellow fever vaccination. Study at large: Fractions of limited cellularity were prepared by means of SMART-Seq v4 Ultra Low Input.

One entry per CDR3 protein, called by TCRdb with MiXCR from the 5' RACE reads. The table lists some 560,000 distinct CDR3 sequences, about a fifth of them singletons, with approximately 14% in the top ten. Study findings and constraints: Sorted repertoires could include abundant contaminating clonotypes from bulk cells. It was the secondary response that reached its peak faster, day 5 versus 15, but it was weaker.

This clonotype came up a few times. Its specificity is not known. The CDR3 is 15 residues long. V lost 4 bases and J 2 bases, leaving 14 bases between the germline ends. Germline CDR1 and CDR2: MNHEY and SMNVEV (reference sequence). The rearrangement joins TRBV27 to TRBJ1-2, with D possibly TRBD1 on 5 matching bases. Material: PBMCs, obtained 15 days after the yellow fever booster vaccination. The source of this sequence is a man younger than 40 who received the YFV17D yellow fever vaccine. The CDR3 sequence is CASSSRATVNYGYTF. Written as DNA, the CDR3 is TGTGCCAGCAGTTCCAGGGCGACAGTAAACTATGGCTACACCTTC.